This TCR beta chain derives from a study of T cells in Graves' hyperthyroidism and ophthalmopathy. The J segment lost 4 bases and the V segment lost 5 bases, leaving 5 bases of the junction unmatched. The germline V gene encodes CDR1 SGHRS and CDR2 YFSETQ. The CDR3 runs to 13 residues. Study conclusions and caveats: Appearing also in blood were most of the thyroid clonotypes expanded above 0.001.

Researchers took RNA transcripts and amplified the TCR beta CDR3 regions from them. The primer set for the first-round RT-PCR of the TCR CDR3 was HTBI. One entry per CDR3 protein results from TCRdb running MiXCR on the multiplex PCR reads. The sample lists roughly 580,000 distinct CDR3 sequences, around 46% occurring once. As concerns this clonotype: Its cognate antigen is unknown.

Lactation, pregnancy, other autoimmune disease or uncontrolled infection excluded patients. Each diagnosis was grounded in clinical symptoms, serum thyroxine and TRAb, thyroid ultrasound, and orbital computed tomography. The receptor's source is a young woman with Graves' hyperthyroidism. This rearrangement joins TRBV5-1 to TRBJ2-5, with 7 positions matching TRBD1. The sample consisted of peripheral blood or thyroid tissue (not recorded which). The CDR3 loop is CASRSPGGETQYF. The CDR3 DNA sequence: TGCGCCAGCAGATCTCCAGGGGGAGAGACCCAGTACTTC.